This T cell receptor (beta chain) stems from a study of OX40 agonist ivuxolimab in advanced cancers. General notes on the study: Ivuxolimab was a fully human IgG2 agonistic monoclonal antibody targeting the costimulatory receptor OX40 (CD134). Partial responses were achieved by three dose-escalation patients, of whom one had hepatocellular carcinoma and two had cutaneous melanoma. Prior anti-PD-1, anti-PD-L1 or anti-CTLA-4 therapy was permitted, and about two fifths of dose-escalation patients had received checkpoint inhibitors. The monotherapy dose-escalation portion (N of about 57 patients) of the phase I ivuxolimab trial is reported in the paper. The purpose of peripheral TCRbeta sequencing was to test whether ivuxolimab changed TCR sequence diversity and led to clonal T-cell expansion. Of the approximately 54 patients in dose escalation, about 20 had hepatocellular carcinoma, about 15 had melanoma, 9 had renal cell carcinoma and 9 had head and neck cancer. Intravenous ivuxolimab was administered to patients every 2 weeks at six dose levels: 0.01, 0.1, 0.3, 1.5, 3 and 10 mg/kg. A male proportion of roughly 80% and a mean age of approximately 60 years, ranging from about 20 to 85, were recorded for the dose-escalation cohort.

Beyond this particular receptor, the publication reports: Low levels of normalized T-cell clonal expansion were also seen in some patients who did not respond. Antigen specificity was not determined for the clonally expanded peripheral T cells. After ivuxolimab, more expanded clones were found on average in CD8+ T cells than in CD4+ T cells. At doses of 0.1 to 3.0 mg/kg, clonal expansion of both CD4+ and CD8+ blood T cells was observed from baseline to week 6. In the 0.1-3.0 mg/kg groups, partial responders were among the patients with the lowest normalized peripheral clonal expansion, particularly in CD8+ T cells.

For sequencing of the TCRbeta CDR3 region, genomic DNA was extracted from the sorted cells. TCRbeta CDR3 regions were sequenced using the immunoSEQ Assay. TCRdb limited this immuneACCESS table to in-frame rearrangements with V and J called. A share of clones is missing; checked studies link under half to unresolved V genes, and the rest is unexplained. The sample records fewer than 15,000 clones, around 80% of which are singletons. The top ten clones comprise 36% of the sample. Patients with autoimmune disease history or receiving systemic immunosuppression were excluded from the trial. Peripheral blood for TCR sequencing was drawn from every dose cohort at baseline, at cycle 4 day 1 and at cycle 7 day 1. The samples were taken from a phase I, first-in-human, multicenter, open-label dose-escalation trial of ivuxolimab. Adults with locally advanced or metastatic melanoma, renal cell, hepatocellular, or head and neck squamous cell carcinoma were enrolled in the trial. Before TCR sequencing, CD4+ T cells and CD8+ T cells were sorted from peripheral blood as separate populations.

Turning to this clone: The antigen it recognizes is unknown. At one of its ends the junction is not consistent with the germline gene, which may arise from a read error. Additional DNA sequences in this sample encode the identical CDR3.

The sequenced sample was CD4+ or CD8+ T cells sorted from blood, obtained in a trial of the OX40 agonist ivuxolimab. The source of this sequence is an adult with an advanced solid tumor such as melanoma, head and neck, liver or kidney cancer.

In nucleotide form, the sequence is TGCGCCAGCAGCTCAGTAGGGCCGGGACAGCCCCAGCATTTT. Its product reads: CASSSVGPGQPQHF. Recombination connected TRBV7-9 to TRBJ1-5; no D gene can be assigned with confidence. From cysteine to phenylalanine, the CDR3 is 14 amino acids long. Just CDR3 DNA is preserved here, 42 bases in frame from base 1. As encoded in the germline V gene (reference sequence), CDR1 is SEHNR while CDR2 is FQNEAQ.